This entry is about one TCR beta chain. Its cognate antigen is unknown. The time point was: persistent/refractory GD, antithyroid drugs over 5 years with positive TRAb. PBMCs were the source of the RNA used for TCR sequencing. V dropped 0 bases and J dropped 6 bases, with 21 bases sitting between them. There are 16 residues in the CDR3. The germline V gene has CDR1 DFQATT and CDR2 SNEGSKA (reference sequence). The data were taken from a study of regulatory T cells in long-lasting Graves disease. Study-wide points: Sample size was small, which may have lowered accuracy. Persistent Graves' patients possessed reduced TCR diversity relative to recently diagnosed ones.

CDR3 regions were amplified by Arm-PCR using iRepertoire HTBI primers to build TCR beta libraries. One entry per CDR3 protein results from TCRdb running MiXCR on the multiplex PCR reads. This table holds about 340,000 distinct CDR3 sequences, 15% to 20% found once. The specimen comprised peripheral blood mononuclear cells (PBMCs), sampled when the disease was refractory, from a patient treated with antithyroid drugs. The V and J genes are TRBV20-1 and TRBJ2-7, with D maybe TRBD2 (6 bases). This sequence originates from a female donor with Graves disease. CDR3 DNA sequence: TGCAGTGCTAGAGATCTGGATAGCGGAATGCAGGGCGAGCAGTACTTC. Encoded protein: CSARDLDSGMQGEQYF.